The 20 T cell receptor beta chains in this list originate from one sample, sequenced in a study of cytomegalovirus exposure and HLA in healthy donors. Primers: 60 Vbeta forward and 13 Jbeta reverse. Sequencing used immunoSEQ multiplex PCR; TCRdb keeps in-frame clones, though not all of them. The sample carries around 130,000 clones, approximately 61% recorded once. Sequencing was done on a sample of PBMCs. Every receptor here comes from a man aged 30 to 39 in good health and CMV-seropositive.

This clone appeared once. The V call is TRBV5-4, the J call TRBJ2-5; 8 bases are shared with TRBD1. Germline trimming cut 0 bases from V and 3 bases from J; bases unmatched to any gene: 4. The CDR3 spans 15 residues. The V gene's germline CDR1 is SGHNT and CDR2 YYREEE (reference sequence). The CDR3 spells CASSLGLTGEETQYF. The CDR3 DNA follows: TGTGCCAGCAGCTTGGGCCTGACAGGGGAAGAGACCCAGTACTTC.

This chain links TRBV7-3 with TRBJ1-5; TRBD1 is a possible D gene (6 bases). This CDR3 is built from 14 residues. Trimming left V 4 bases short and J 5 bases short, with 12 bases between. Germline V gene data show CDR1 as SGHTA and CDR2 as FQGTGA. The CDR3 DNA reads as TGTGCCAGCAGCTCTCGGGGGGCGGATCAGCCCCAGCATTTT. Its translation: CASSSRGADQPQHF.

CDR3 sequence: CASSAGRAYLSSTDTQYF. Written as DNA, the CDR3 is TGTGCCAGCAGCGCCGGGAGGGCCTACCTCTCTAGCACAGATACGCAGTATTTT. V gene TRBV9 combines with J gene TRBJ2-3; 8 bases match TRBD2. Trimming cost V 3 bases and J 0 bases; bases outside gene matches: 12. Germline V gene data show CDR1 as SGDLS and CDR2 as YYNGEE. There are 18 residues in the CDR3.

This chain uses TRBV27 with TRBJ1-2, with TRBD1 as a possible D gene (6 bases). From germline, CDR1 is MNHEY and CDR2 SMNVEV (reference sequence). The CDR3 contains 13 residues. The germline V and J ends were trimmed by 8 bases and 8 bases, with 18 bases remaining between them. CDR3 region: CASSRGRRWGYTF. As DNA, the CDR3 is TGTGCCAGCTCCAGGGGTAGAAGGTGGGGCTACACCTTC.

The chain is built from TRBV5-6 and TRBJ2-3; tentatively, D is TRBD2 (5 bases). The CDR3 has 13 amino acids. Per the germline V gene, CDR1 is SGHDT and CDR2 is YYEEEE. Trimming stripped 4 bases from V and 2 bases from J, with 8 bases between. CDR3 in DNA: TGTGCCAGCAGCCCGGGGTCCACAGATACGCAGTATTTT. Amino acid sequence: CASSPGSTDTQYF.

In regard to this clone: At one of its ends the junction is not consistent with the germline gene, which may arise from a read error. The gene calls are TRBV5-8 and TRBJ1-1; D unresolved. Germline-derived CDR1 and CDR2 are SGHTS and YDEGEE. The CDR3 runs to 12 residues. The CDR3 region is CASSLFNTKAFF. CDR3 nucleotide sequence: TGTGCCAGCAGCTTGTTCAACACTAAAGCTTTCTTT.

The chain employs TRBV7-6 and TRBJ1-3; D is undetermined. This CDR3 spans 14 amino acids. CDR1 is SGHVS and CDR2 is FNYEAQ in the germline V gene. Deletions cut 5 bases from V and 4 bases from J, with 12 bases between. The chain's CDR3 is CASSRGGSGNTIYF. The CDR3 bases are TGTGCCAGCAGCCGGGGTGGCTCCGGAAACACCATATATTTT.

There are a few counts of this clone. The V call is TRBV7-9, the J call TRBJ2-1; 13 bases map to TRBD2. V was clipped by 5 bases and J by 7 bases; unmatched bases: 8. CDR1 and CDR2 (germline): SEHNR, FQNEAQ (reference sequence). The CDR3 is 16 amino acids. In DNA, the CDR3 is TGTGCCAGCAGCCCCCGGACTAGCGGGAGAAGGAATGAGCAGTTCTTC. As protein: CASSPRTSGRRNEQFF. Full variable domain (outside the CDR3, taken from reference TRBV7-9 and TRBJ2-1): DTGVSQNPRHKITKRGQNVTFRCDPISEHNRLYWYRQTLGQGPEFLTYFQNEAQLEKSRLLSDRFSAERPKGSFSTLEIQRTEQGDSAMYLCASSPRTSGRRNEQFFGPGTRLTVL.

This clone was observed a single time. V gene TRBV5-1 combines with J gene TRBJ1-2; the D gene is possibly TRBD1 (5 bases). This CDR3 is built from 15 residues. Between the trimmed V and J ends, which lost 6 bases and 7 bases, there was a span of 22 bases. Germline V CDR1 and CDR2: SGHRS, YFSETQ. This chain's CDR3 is CASNPTGEGPGGYTF. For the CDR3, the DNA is TGCGCCAGCAATCCTACGGGGGAGGGGCCTGGTGGCTACACCTTC.

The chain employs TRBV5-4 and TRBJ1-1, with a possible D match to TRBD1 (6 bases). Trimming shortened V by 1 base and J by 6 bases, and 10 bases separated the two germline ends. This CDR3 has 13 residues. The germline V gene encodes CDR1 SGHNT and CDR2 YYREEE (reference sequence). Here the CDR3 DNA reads TGTGCCAGCAGCTTGAAACAGGGTGCTGAAGCTTTCTTT. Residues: CASSLKQGAEAFF.

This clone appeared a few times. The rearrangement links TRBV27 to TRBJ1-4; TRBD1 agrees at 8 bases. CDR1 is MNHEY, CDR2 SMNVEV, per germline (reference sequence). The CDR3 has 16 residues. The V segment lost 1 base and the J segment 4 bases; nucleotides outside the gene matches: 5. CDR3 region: CASSLLGTGLNEKLFF. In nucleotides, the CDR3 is TGTGCCAGCAGTTTATTGGGGACAGGCCTTAATGAAAAACTGTTTTTT.

CDR3: CASGSGGYSNEQFF. CDR3 nucleotides: TGTGCTAGTGGTTCGGGGGGATACTCCAATGAGCAGTTCTTC. The V gene is TRBV12-5, the J gene TRBJ2-1; 7 bases line up with TRBD2. V shed 4 bases, J shed 6 bases, and the junction held 6 bases outside the gene matches. The germline V gene encodes CDR1 LGHNT and CDR2 FRNRAP. This CDR3 is 14 amino acids long.

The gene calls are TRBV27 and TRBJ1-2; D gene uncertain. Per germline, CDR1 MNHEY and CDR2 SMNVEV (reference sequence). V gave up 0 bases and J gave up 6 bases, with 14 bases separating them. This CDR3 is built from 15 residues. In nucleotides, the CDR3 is TGTGCCAGCAGTTTATCCAGGCGTCCACCCAATGGCTACACCTTC. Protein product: CASSLSRRPPNGYTF.

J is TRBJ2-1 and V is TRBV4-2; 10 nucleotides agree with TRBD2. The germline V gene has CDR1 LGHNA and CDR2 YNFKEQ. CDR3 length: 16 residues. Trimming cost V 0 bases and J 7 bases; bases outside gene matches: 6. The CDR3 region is CASSQDLGTSANEQFF. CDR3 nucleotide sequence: TGTGCCAGCAGCCAAGATCTTGGGACTAGCGCGAATGAGCAGTTCTTC.

CDR3 nucleotide sequence: TGTGCCAGCAGCTTTTTAGGGCCATTCGGGGGAAGCAATCAGCCCCAGCATTTT. Encoded protein: CASSFLGPFGGSNQPQHF. The V gene is TRBV5-6, the J gene TRBJ1-5; D might be TRBD1 (5 bases). V was pared by 2 bases and J by 1 base, with 19 bases between. This CDR3 is 18 amino acids long. Germline V gene sequence: CDR1 SGHDT, CDR2 YYEEEE.

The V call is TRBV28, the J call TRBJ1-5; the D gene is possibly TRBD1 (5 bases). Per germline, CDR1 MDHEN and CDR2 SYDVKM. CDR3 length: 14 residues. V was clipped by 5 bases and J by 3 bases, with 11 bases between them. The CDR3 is CASSRGLPNQPQHF. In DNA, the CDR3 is TGTGCCAGCAGTAGGGGACTCCCCAATCAGCCCCAGCATTTT.

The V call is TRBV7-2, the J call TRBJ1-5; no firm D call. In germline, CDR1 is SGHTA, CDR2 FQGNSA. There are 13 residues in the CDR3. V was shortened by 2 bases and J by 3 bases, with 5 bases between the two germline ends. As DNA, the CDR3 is TGTGCCAGCAGCTTACGGGACAATCAGCCCCAGCATTTT. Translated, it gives CASSLRDNQPQHF.

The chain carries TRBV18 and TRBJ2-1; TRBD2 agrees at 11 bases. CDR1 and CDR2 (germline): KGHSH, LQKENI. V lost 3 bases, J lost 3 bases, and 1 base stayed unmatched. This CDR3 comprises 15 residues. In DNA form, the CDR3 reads TGTGCCAGCTCACCTGGGACTAGCGGCTACAATGAGCAGTTCTTC. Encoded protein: CASSPGTSGYNEQFF. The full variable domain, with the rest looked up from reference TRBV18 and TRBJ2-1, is NAGVMQNPRHLVRRRGQEARLRCSPMKGHSHVYWYRQLPEEGLKFMVYLQKENIIDESGMPKERFSAEFPKEGPSILRIQQVVRGDSAAYFCASSPGTSGYNEQFFGPGTRLTVL.

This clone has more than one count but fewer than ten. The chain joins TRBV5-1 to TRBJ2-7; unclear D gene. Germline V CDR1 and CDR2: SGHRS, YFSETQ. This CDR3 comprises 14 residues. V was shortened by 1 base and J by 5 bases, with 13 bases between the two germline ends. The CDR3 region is CASSLMAVTHEQYF. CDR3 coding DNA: TGCGCCAGCAGCTTGATGGCAGTCACCCACGAGCAGTACTTC.

The CDR3 region has the DNA TGTGCCAGCAGCCCACAGGGGCCTATCTACGAGCAGTACTTC. As protein: CASSPQGPIYEQYF. The V call is TRBV7-2, the J call TRBJ2-7; 7 bases agree with TRBD1. The CDR3 is 14 amino acids. The germline V gene encodes CDR1 SGHTA and CDR2 FQGNSA. The V gene end was trimmed by 5 bases and the J gene end by 3 bases; junction bases not matched to a gene: 7.